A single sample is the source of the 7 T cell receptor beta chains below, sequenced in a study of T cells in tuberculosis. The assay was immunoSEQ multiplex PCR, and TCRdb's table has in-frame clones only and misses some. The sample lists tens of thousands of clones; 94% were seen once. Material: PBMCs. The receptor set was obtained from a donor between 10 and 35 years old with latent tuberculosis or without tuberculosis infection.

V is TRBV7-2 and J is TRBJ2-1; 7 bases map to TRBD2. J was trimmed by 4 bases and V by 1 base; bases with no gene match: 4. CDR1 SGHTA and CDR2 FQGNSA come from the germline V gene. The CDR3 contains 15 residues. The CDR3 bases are TGTGCCAGCAGCTTAGGGGCTAGCGGATACAATGAGCAGTTCTTC. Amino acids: CASSLGASGYNEQFF.

The DNA for the CDR3 is TGTGCCAGTAGTAACCCCTGGACTAGTGGGGGCGATGAGCAGTTCTTC. Protein product: CASSNPWTSGGDEQFF. The V gene is TRBV19, the J gene TRBJ2-1; D perhaps matches TRBD2 (7 bases). The germline gives CDR1 LNHDA, CDR2 SQIVND (reference sequence). The V end lost 4 bases, the J end lost 8 bases, and 21 bases lay between the germline ends. This CDR3 comprises 16 residues.

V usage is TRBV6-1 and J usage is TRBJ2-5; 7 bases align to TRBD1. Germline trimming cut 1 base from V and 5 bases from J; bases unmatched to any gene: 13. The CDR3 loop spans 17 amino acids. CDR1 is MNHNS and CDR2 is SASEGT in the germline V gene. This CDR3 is CASSEGQGVRLLETQYF. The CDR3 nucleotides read TGTGCCAGCAGTGAAGGACAGGGTGTACGATTGCTGGAGACCCAGTACTTC.

The CDR3 DNA is TGCAGCGTTGGGGATAGCGCAAAAGGGACACTATACCTCTACGAGCAGTACTTC. Amino acids: CSVGDSAKGTLYLYEQYF. The gene calls are TRBV29-1 and TRBJ2-7; D possibly corresponds to TRBD1 (6 bases). The CDR3 loop spans 18 amino acids. In germline, CDR1 is SQVTM, CDR2 ANQGSEA. Trimming left V 4 bases short and J 3 bases short, with 28 bases between.

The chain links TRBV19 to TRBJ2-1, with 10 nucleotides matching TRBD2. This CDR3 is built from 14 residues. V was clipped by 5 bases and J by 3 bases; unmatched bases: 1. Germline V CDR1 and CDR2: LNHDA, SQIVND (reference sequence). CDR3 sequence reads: CASSSSGSYNEQFF. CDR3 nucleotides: TGTGCCAGTAGTTCTAGCGGGAGCTACAATGAGCAGTTCTTC.

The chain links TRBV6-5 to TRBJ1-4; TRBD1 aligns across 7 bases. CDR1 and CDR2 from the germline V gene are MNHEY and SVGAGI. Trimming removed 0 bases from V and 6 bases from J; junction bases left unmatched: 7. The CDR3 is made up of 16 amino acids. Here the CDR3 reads CASSYSGRGGDEKLFF. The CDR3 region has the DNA TGTGCCAGCAGTTACTCGGGGAGAGGGGGCGATGAAAAACTGTTTTTT.

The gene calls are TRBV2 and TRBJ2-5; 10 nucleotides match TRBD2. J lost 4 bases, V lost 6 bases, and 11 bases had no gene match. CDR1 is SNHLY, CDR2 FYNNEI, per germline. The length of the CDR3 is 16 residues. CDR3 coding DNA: TGTGCCAGCAGCCCCGCAGCGGGAGGGCGTGGAGAGACCCAGTACTTC. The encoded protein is CASSPAAGGRGETQYF.